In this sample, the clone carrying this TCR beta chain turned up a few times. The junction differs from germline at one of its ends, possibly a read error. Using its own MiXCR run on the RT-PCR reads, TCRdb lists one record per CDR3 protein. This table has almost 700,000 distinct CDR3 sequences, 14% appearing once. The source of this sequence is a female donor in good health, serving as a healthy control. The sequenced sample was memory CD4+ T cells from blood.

The DNA for the CDR3 is TGCGCCAGCACTAGTATTTCCTATAATGAGCAGTTCTTC. Amino acids: CASTSISYNEQFF. The V and J genes are TRBV10-2 and TRBJ2-1, with D hard to call. Germline CDR1 and CDR2: WSHSY and SAAADI. This CDR3 comprises 13 residues.